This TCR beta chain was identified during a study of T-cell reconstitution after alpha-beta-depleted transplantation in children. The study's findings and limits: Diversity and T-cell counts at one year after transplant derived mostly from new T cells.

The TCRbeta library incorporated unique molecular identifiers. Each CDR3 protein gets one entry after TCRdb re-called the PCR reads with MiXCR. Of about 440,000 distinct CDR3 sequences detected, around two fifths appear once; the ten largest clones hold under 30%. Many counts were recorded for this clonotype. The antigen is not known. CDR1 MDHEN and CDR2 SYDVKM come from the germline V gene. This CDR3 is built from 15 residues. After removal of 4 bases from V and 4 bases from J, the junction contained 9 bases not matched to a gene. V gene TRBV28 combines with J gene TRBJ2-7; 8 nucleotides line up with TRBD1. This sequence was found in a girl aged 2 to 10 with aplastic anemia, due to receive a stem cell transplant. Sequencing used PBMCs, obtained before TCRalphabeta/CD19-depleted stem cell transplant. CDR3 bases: TGTGCCAGCAGTTGGGCTCGGACAGGGAGTTACGAGCAGTACTTC. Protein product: CASSWARTGSYEQYF. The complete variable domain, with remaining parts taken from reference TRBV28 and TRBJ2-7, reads DVKVTQSSRYLVKRTGEKVFLECVQDMDHENMFWYRQDPGLGLRLIYFSYDVKMKEKGDIPEGYSVSREKKERFSLILESASTNQTSMYLCASSWARTGSYEQYFGPGTRLTVT.